The 32 T cell receptor beta chains below come from one sample, sequenced in a study of cytotoxic CD8 clonotypes in ibrutinib-treated CLL. The table came from immunoSEQ multiplex PCR; TCRdb's copy has only in-frame clones and leaves some out. This table holds hundreds of thousands of clones, about 77% found once. Material: PBMCs, obtained before ibrutinib treatment. These receptors originate from a human donor with chronic lymphocytic leukemia.

This clone was seen a single time. V usage is TRBV4-2 and J usage is TRBJ2-5, with TRBD2 matching 8 bases. The CDR3 covers 18 residues. Per germline, CDR1 LGHNA and CDR2 YNFKEQ. V lost 0 bases to trimming and J lost 1 base; unmatched junction nucleotides: 10. The CDR3 reads CASSQDLAGGPLQETQYF. CDR3 DNA: TGTGCCAGCAGCCAAGATCTGGCGGGAGGACCCCTCCAAGAGACCCAGTACTTC.

This chain connects TRBV7-2 to TRBJ1-1, with D hard to call. The CDR3 has 14 residues. The ends were cut back, 4 bases at V and 1 base at J, with 10 bases in the middle. Germline loops: CDR1 SGHTA, CDR2 FQGNSA. As DNA, the CDR3 is TGTGCCAGCAGCTCCATCGACAAGAACACTGAAGCTTTCTTT. Amino acid sequence: CASSSIDKNTEAFF.

About this clone: The same CDR3 also results from other DNA sequences found in this sample. The chain carries TRBV5-4 and TRBJ2-1; 10 nucleotides agree with TRBD1. The J segment lost 6 bases and the V segment lost 1 base, leaving 1 base of the junction unmatched. The CDR3 extends over 14 amino acids. Germline V CDR1 and CDR2: SGHNT, YYREEE (reference sequence). In DNA, the CDR3 is TGTGCCAGCAGCTTGCGGGACAGGGGCAATGAGCAGTTCTTC. It is translated as CASSLRDRGNEQFF.

The chain has TRBV27 and TRBJ1-5, with D possibly matching TRBD1 (5 bases). CDR1 is MNHEY and CDR2 is SMNVEV in the germline V gene (reference sequence). V lost 0 bases, J lost 5 bases, and 14 bases lay in between. The CDR3 is 16 amino acids. CDR3 nucleotide sequence: TGTGCCAGCAGTTTATCGGGACCCCCGGGTGATCAGCCCCAGCATTTT. This codes for CASSLSGPPGDQPQHF.

The sample holds a few counts of this clone. As DNA, the CDR3 is TGTGCCAGCTCACCCCCGGGGGGCTACGAGCAGTACTTC. This codes for CASSPPGGYEQYF. J is TRBJ2-7 and V is TRBV18, with 7 nucleotides matching TRBD2. The length of the CDR3 is 13 residues. Germline CDR1 and CDR2: KGHSH and LQKENI. V was pared by 3 bases and J by 3 bases, with 2 bases of the junction left unmatched.

The chain uses TRBV7-2 and TRBJ1-1, with D possibly TRBD1 on 5 matching bases. V lost 5 bases, J lost 7 bases, and 8 bases lay in between. The CDR3 is made up of 11 amino acids. CDR1 is SGHTA, CDR2 FQGNSA, per germline. The CDR3 loop reads CASSPTVEAFF. CDR3 DNA sequence: TGTGCCAGCAGCCCGACAGTTGAAGCTTTCTTT.

The chain has TRBV7-9 and TRBJ2-3; D remains ambiguous. Germline V CDR1 and CDR2: SEHNR, FQNEAQ (reference sequence). This CDR3 spans 14 amino acids. Trimming stripped 4 bases from V and 3 bases from J, with 11 bases between. The DNA of the CDR3 is TGTGCCAGCAGCTATTCCCTGGGAACAGATACGCAGTATTTT. The encoded protein is CASSYSLGTDTQYF.

The CDR3 spells CAWVRGASGWNEQFF. The CDR3 DNA sequence: TGTGCCTGGGTCCGTGGGGCTAGCGGGTGGAATGAGCAGTTCTTC. This sequence joins TRBV30 and TRBJ2-1; 8 bases map to TRBD2. The V segment lost 5 bases and the J segment 7 bases; nucleotides outside the gene matches: 13. Germline CDR1 is GTSNPN and CDR2 is SVGIG (reference sequence). The CDR3 length is 15 residues.

The chain carries TRBV30 and TRBJ2-1; D not certain. The germline V gene has CDR1 GTSNPN and CDR2 SVGIG (reference sequence). Trimming took 2 bases from V and 11 from J, leaving 10 bases between them. The CDR3 totals 11 residues. In DNA, the CDR3 is TGTGCCTGGAGTCCTGAACTAAAGCAGTTCTTC. Amino acids: CAWSPELKQFF.

This chain connects TRBV9 to TRBJ2-3; 8 bases agree with TRBD2. This CDR3 spans 17 amino acids. Germline V lookup: CDR1 SGDLS, CDR2 YYNGEE. V was pared by 3 bases and J by 0 bases, with 9 bases of the junction left unmatched. DNA for the CDR3: TGTGCCAGCAGCGGTGGGTTCTCTAGCGGGAGCACAGATACGCAGTATTTT. It specifies CASSGGFSSGSTDTQYF.

The chain recombines TRBV19 with TRBJ2-7; 12 positions agree with TRBD2. This CDR3 contains 14 residues. CDR1 is LNHDA and CDR2 is SQIVND in the germline V gene (reference sequence). The J segment lost 5 bases and the V segment lost 3 bases, leaving 2 bases of the junction unmatched. The CDR3 here is CASSILAGGDEQYF. In DNA, the CDR3 is TGTGCCAGTAGTATCCTAGCGGGAGGGGACGAGCAGTACTTC.

The chain is built from TRBV6-1 and TRBJ2-1; no clear D. Trimming took off 5 bases at V and 8 bases at J, with 16 bases between the two ends. The CDR3 consists of 14 residues. The V gene's germline CDR1 is MNHNS and CDR2 SASEGT. The chain's CDR3 is CASSPRVIAYEQFF. CDR3 coding DNA: TGTGCCAGCAGTCCTCGGGTTATAGCCTATGAGCAGTTCTTC.

The CDR3 coding sequence is TGTGCCAGCTCACCGGCGGGACTAGCCCACGAGCAGTACTTC. It is translated as CASSPAGLAHEQYF. This chain uses TRBV18 with TRBJ2-7; 9 bases line up with TRBD2. The CDR3 length is 14 residues. CDR1 KGHSH and CDR2 LQKENI come from the germline V gene. V was pared by 3 bases and J by 5 bases, with 5 bases of the junction left unmatched.

The chain combines TRBV28 with TRBJ2-1; the match to TRBD1 covers 10 bases. The CDR3 has 13 residues. CDR1 is MDHEN, CDR2 SYDVKM, per germline. Germline trimming cut 4 bases from V and 16 bases from J; bases unmatched to any gene: 10. This CDR3 reads CASSYPTGGARFF. The CDR3 nucleotides are TGTGCCAGCAGTTATCCGACAGGGGGCGCGCGTTTCTTC.

The chain recombines TRBV16 with TRBJ1-2; D may be TRBD1 (5 bases). V was shortened by 3 bases and J by 4 bases, with 12 bases between the two germline ends. Per the germline V gene, CDR1 is KGHSY and CDR2 is FQNENV. The CDR3 covers 14 residues. CDR3 coding DNA: TGTGCCAGCAGCCACCCGGGGCAGGGCTATGGCTACACCTTC. Translating gives CASSHPGQGYGYTF.

CDR3 region: CSGGEGRPNYGYTF. The CDR3 nucleotides read TGCAGCGGAGGGGAGGGCAGGCCCAACTATGGCTACACCTTC. J is TRBJ1-2 and V is TRBV29-1; a weak D match, TRBD1 (5 bases). The CDR3 has 14 amino acids. V was clipped by 7 bases and J by 2 bases, with 17 bases between them. Looked up from germline, CDR1 is SQVTM and CDR2 is ANQGSEA.

The chain recombines TRBV18 with TRBJ2-2; D not certain. V shed 6 bases and J shed 7 bases, with 9 bases lying between them. CDR1 is KGHSH, CDR2 LQKENI, per germline. The CDR3 runs 12 residues. This CDR3 is CASSPSFGELFF. CDR3 in DNA: TGTGCCAGCTCGCCGTCTTTCGGGGAGCTGTTTTTT.

The V and J genes are TRBV13 and TRBJ2-5; 8 bases match TRBD2. V was pared by 5 bases and J by 2 bases, with 13 bases of the junction left unmatched. Germline CDR1 is PRHDT and CDR2 is FYEKMQ (reference sequence). The CDR3 covers 17 residues. This CDR3 is CASSPKKQTSGQETQYF. CDR3 coding DNA: TGTGCCAGCAGCCCGAAAAAACAAACTAGCGGACAAGAGACCCAGTACTTC.

The genes are TRBV4-2 and TRBJ2-5, with TRBD2 matching 10 bases. The V segment lost 1 base and the J segment 5 bases; nucleotides outside the gene matches: 4. Germline V gene lookup returns CDR1 LGHNA and CDR2 YNFKEQ. The length of the CDR3 is 15 residues. CDR3: CASSQGLAGEETQYF. In nucleotides, the CDR3 is TGTGCCAGCAGCCAAGGACTAGCGGGCGAGGAGACCCAGTACTTC.

This sequence joins TRBV6-5 and TRBJ1-1; 7 bases match TRBD1. With 2 bases clipped from V and 4 bases from J, the junction kept 7 bases outside the gene matches. CDR3 length equals 15 residues. Per germline, CDR1 MNHEY and CDR2 SVGAGI. The CDR3 sequence: CASSYTERQGTEAFF. CDR3 nucleotides: TGTGCCAGCAGTTACACCGAACGACAGGGCACTGAAGCTTTCTTT.

The genes are TRBV29-1 and TRBJ2-1; maybe TRBD2 (6 bases). Trimming pared 6 bases from V and 4 bases from J, leaving 22 bases between. There are 16 residues in the CDR3. Germline values: CDR1 SQVTM, CDR2 ANQGSEA. CDR3 nucleotides: TGCAGCGTCGGGGGAGTGGGGAGCCCCCTGTACAATGAGCAGTTCTTC. Translated: CSVGGVGSPLYNEQFF.

The rearrangement links TRBV15 to TRBJ1-2; D perhaps matches TRBD1 (6 bases). The CDR3 extends over 17 amino acids. The germline V gene encodes CDR1 LNHNV and CDR2 YYDKDF (reference sequence). V gave up 5 bases and J gave up 0 bases, with 19 bases separating them. The CDR3 DNA follows: TGTGCCACCAGCCTATTGACAGGTGGCGGGACTAACTATGGCTACACCTTC. The encoded protein is CATSLLTGGGTNYGYTF.

V is TRBV5-1 and J is TRBJ1-1; 8 nucleotides line up with TRBD1. The V segment lost 2 bases and the J segment 5 bases; nucleotides outside the gene matches: 8. Germline-derived CDR1 and CDR2 are SGHRS and YFSETQ. This CDR3 has 15 amino acids. CDR3 protein: CASSFGQGLRTEAFF. As DNA, the CDR3 is TGCGCCAGCAGCTTCGGACAGGGTTTACGGACTGAAGCTTTCTTT.

This clone appeared a single time. J is TRBJ2-7 and V is TRBV4-2; 9 bases are a match to TRBD2. Germline loops: CDR1 LGHNA, CDR2 YNFKEQ. Germline trimming cut 1 base from V and 0 bases from J; bases unmatched to any gene: 1. The CDR3 covers 15 residues. The DNA for the CDR3 is TGTGCCAGCAGCCAAGTTAGCGGGAGCTCCTACGAGCAGTACTTC. Its translation is CASSQVSGSSYEQYF.

The CDR3 is CASSHIRDRTNVLTF. For the CDR3, the DNA is TGTGCCAGCAGTCACATCCGGGACAGGACCAACGTCCTGACTTTC. J is TRBJ2-6 and V is TRBV7-9, with 8 bases matching TRBD1. The CDR3 is 15 amino acids. Losses at the gene ends were 6 bases for V and 8 bases for J; bases not matched to a gene: 9. Germline V gene lookup returns CDR1 SEHNR and CDR2 FQNEAQ (reference sequence).

V usage is TRBV7-9 and J usage is TRBJ1-2; D remains unclear. Germline V gene sequence: CDR1 SEHNR, CDR2 FQNEAQ (reference sequence). Trimming shortened V by 5 bases and J by 2 bases, and 18 bases separated the two germline ends. This CDR3 is 16 amino acids long. This CDR3 reads CASSLHEYHVNYGYTF. DNA of the CDR3: TGTGCCAGCAGCCTCCATGAATACCATGTGAACTATGGCTACACCTTC.

The chain carries TRBV9 and TRBJ2-5; the match to TRBD1 covers 11 bases. The V segment lost 3 bases and the J segment 5 bases; nucleotides outside the gene matches: 9. Germline V CDR1 and CDR2: SGDLS, YYNGEE. The CDR3 is 16 amino acids. The CDR3 loop reads CASSAGTGGLKETQYF. The CDR3 nucleotides read TGTGCCAGCAGCGCAGGGACAGGGGGTTTGAAGGAGACCCAGTACTTC.

This chain uses TRBV7-9 with TRBJ1-1, with 7 nucleotides matching TRBD1. With 5 bases clipped from V and 5 bases from J, the junction kept 5 bases outside the gene matches. This CDR3 is 13 amino acids long. Germline V gene sequence: CDR1 SEHNR, CDR2 FQNEAQ (reference sequence). The CDR3 spells CASSTGDQTEAFF. Written as DNA, the CDR3 is TGTGCCAGCAGCACAGGGGATCAAACTGAAGCTTTCTTT.

This chain joins TRBV19 and TRBJ1-5; D may be TRBD1 (5 bases). The V gene lost 3 bases and the J gene lost 9 bases, with 18 bases spanning the gap. CDR3 length equals 15 residues. CDR1 is LNHDA, CDR2 SQIVND, per germline (reference sequence). As DNA, the CDR3 is TGTGCCAGTAGTATTACGGCCAGGGCCAGCATGCCCCAGCATTTT. The encoded protein is CASSITARASMPQHF.

The CDR3 sequence is CASSLFSMNTEAFF. CDR3 nucleotides: TGTGCCAGCAGCTTATTTAGCATGAACACTGAAGCTTTCTTT. The chain joins TRBV7-6 to TRBJ1-1; D remains unclear. CDR3 length: 14 residues. The germline V and J ends were trimmed by 2 bases and 0 bases, with 7 bases remaining between them. Germline V gives CDR1 SGHVS, CDR2 FNYEAQ.

This chain joins TRBV10-2 and TRBJ2-7, with TRBD1 matching 8 bases. This CDR3 has 14 residues. CDR1 is WSHSY and CDR2 is SAAADI in the germline V gene. Losses at the gene ends were 4 bases for V and 5 bases for J; bases not matched to a gene: 7. The CDR3 reads CASSGSGGGNEQYF. DNA of the CDR3: TGCGCCAGCAGTGGGTCAGGGGGCGGCAACGAGCAGTACTTC.

This clone was recorded only once. The chain uses TRBV27 and TRBJ1-5; D call uncertain. V was trimmed by 6 bases and J by 0 bases, leaving 6 bases between them. The CDR3 has 13 residues. Germline V lookup: CDR1 MNHEY, CDR2 SMNVEV (reference sequence). For the CDR3, the DNA is TGTGCCAGCAGGCATAATAGCAATCAGCCCCAGCATTTT. It codes for CASRHNSNQPQHF.